This record concerns one T cell receptor (beta chain) sequence. This entry comes from a study of blood T cell repertoires in COVID-19. Study background: Acute and convalescent COVID-19 samples came from the United States, Italy and Spain. PBMCs, B-cell-depleted T cells, or T cells provided the cDNA or gDNA that made up the material.

V lost 5 bases and J lost 0; bases outside the gene matches: 7. Germline V lookup: CDR1 LNHDA, CDR2 SQIVND (reference sequence). There are 15 residues in the CDR3. In the original processing: Reference gene primer amplification yielded estimated nucleated cell counts. The assay was immunoSEQ multiplex PCR, and TCRdb's table has in-frame clones only and misses some. From that table come the V and J calls and clone size; the DNA was used to work out D and trimming. This table has approximately 200,000 clones, 70% to 90% appearing once. Sequenced sample: peripheral blood. The V and J genes are TRBV19 and TRBJ2-7; 7 positions match TRBD1. The sequence was collected from a human donor with active or convalescent COVID-19. The donor label of this sample is uncertain. The CDR3 reads CASSALRQGSYEQYF. For the CDR3, the DNA is TGTGCCAGTAGTGCCCTGCGACAGGGCTCCTACGAGCAGTACTTC.